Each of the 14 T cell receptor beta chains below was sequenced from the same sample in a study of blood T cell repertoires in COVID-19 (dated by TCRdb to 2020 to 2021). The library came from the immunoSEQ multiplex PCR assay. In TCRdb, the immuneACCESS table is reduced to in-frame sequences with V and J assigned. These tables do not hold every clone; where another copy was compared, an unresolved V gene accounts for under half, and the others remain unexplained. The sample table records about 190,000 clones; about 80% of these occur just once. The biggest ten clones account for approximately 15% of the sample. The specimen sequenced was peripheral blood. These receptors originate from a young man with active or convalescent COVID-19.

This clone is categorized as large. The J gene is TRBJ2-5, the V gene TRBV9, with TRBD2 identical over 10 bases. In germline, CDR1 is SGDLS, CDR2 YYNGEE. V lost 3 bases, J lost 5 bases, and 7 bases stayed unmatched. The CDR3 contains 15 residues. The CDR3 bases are TGTGCCAGCAGCGGAGCGGGGGGGCTCGGGGAGACCCAGTACTTC. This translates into CASSGAGGLGETQYF.

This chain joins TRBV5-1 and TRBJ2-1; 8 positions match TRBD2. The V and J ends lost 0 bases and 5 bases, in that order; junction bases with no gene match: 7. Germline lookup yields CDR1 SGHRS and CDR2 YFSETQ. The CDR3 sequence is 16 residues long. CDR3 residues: CASSLARGGSDNEQFF. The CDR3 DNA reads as TGCGCCAGCAGCTTGGCACGGGGGGGAAGCGACAATGAGCAGTTCTTC.

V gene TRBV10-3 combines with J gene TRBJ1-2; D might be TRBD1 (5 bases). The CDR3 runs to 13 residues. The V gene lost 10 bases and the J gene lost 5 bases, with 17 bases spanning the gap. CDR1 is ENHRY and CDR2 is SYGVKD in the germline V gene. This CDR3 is CATGGDPQYGYTF. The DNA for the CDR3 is TGTGCCACGGGGGGGGATCCCCAGTATGGCTACACCTTC.

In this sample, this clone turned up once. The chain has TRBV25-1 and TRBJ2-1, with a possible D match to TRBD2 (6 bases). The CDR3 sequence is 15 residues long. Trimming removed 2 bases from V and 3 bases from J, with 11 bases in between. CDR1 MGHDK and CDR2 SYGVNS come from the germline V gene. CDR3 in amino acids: CASSEGSGDYNEQFF. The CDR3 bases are TGTGCCAGCAGTGAAGGATCGGGGGACTACAATGAGCAGTTCTTC. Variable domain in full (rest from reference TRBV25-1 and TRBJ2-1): EADIYQTPRYLVIGTGKKITLECSQTMGHDKMYWYQQDPGMELHLIHYSYGVNSTEKGDLSSESTVSRIRTEHFPLTLESARPSHTSQYLCASSEGSGDYNEQFFGPGTRLTVL.

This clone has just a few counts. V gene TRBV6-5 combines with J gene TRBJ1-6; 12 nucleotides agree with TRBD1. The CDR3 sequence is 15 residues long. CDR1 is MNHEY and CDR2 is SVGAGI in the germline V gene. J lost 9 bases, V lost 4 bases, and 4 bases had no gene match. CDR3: CASSLPGQGASPLHF. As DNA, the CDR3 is TGTGCCAGCAGTTTACCGGGACAGGGGGCTTCACCCCTCCACTTT.

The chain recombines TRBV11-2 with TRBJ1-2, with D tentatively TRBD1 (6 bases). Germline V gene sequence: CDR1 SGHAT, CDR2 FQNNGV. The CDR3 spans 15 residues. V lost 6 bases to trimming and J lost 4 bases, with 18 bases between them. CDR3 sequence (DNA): TGTGCCAGCAGTTTCAACAGGGAAAGTGGCTATGGCTACACCTTC. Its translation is CASSFNRESGYGYTF. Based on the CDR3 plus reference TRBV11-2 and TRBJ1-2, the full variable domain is EAGVAQSPRYKIIEKRQSVAFWCNPISGHATLYWYQQILGQGPKLLIQFQNNGVVDDSQLPKDRFSAERLKGVDSTLKIQPAKLEDSAVYLCASSFNRESGYGYTFGSGTRLTVV.

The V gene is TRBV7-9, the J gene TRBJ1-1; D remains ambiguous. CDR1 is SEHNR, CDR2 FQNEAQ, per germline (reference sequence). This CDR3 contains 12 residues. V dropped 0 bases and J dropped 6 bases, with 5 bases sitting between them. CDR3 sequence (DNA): TGTGCCAGCAGCTTAGCCTTCCCTGAAGCTTTCTTT. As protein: CASSLAFPEAFF.

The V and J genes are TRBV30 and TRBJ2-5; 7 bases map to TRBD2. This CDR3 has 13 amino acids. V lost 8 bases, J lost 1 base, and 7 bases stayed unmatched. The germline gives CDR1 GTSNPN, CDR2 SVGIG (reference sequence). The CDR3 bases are TGTGCCGGCGGTAGCGGGCTCCAAGAGACCCAGTACTTC. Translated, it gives CAGGSGLQETQYF.

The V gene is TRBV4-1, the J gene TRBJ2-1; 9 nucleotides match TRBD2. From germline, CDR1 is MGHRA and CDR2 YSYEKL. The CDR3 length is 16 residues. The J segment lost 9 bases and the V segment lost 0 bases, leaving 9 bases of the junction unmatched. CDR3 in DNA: TGCGCCAGCAGCCAAGACTTTAGCGGGAGTTCCACTGAGCAGTTCTTC. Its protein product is CASSQDFSGSSTEQFF.

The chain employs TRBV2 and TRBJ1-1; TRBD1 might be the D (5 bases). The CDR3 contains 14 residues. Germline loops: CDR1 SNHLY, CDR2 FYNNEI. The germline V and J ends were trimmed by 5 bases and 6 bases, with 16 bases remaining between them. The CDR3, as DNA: TGTGCCAGCAGTTTCCTCGGGGGTGGGGCTGAAGCTTTCTTT. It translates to CASSFLGGGAEAFF. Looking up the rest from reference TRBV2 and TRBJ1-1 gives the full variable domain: EPEVTQTPSHQVTQMGQEVILRCVPISNHLYFYWYRQILGQKVEFLVSFYNNEISEKSEIFDDQFSVERPDGSNFTLKIRSTKLEDSAMYFCASSFLGGGAEAFFGQGTRLTVV.

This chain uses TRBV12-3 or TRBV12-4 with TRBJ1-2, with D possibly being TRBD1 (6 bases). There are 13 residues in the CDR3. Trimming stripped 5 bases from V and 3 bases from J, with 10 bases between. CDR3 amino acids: CASSVGGDYGYTF. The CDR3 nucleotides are TGTGCCAGCAGTGTAGGGGGGGACTATGGCTACACCTTC.

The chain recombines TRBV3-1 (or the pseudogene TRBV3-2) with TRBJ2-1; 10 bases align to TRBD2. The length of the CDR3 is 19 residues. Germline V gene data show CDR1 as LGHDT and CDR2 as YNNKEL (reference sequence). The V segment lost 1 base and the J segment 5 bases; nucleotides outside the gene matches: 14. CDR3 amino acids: CASSQGGLAFGGTDNEQFF. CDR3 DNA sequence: TGTGCCAGCAGCCAAGGGGGACTAGCGTTCGGGGGAACTGACAATGAGCAGTTCTTC.

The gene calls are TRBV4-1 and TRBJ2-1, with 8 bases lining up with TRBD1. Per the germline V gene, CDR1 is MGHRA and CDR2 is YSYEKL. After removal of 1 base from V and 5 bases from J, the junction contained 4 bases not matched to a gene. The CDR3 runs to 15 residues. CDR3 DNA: TGCGCCAGCAGCCAAGGACAGGGGTTGCACAATGAGCAGTTCTTC. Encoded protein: CASSQGQGLHNEQFF.

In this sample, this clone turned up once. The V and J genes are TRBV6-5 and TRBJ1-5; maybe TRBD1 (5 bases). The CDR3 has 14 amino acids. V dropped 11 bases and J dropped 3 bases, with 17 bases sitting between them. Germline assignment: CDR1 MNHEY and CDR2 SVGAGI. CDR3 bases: TGTGCCGCTTTGGAGGGGTCCGTCAATCAGCCCCAGCATTTT. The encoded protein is CAALEGSVNQPQHF.